Presented here are 14 T cell receptor beta chains from one specimen sequenced in a study of T cell responses to AZD1222 COVID-19 vaccine. Profiling relied on immunoSEQ multiplex PCR, and the TCRdb table lists in-frame clones only, not all of them. The sample has around 180,000 clones; roughly 88% are singletons. The sample in question was peripheral blood, obtained on day 0 of AZD1222 vaccination. All receptors come from an adult in good health.

The rearrangement joins TRBV19 to TRBJ1-5; D not resolved. V was shortened by 3 bases and J by 3 bases, with 9 bases between the two germline ends. CDR1 and CDR2 (germline): LNHDA, SQIVND (reference sequence). The CDR3 sequence is 14 residues long. The chain's CDR3 is CASSIGSANQPQHF. CDR3 bases: TGTGCCAGTAGTATCGGGTCCGCCAATCAGCCCCAGCATTTT.

The CDR3 loop is CASSPPRVYEQYF. The CDR3, as DNA: TGTGCCAGCTCACCACCAAGGGTCTACGAGCAGTACTTC. The rearrangement links TRBV18 to TRBJ2-7; no clear D. Trimming removed 0 bases from V and 3 bases from J, with 6 bases in between. The CDR3 is 13 amino acids. Looked up from germline, CDR1 is KGHSH and CDR2 is LQKENI.

The rearrangement uses TRBV28 and TRBJ1-2; 7 nucleotides agree with TRBD1. J lost 8 bases, V lost 10 bases, and 7 bases had no gene match. The germline V gene has CDR1 MDHEN and CDR2 SYDVKM. This CDR3 has 11 amino acids. CDR3 DNA: TGTGCCACCAACGCAGGGGGAGGCTACACCTTC. Translating gives CATNAGGGYTF.

This clone was counted once. V and J are TRBV7-3 and TRBJ2-3; 10 bases agree with TRBD1. V was pared by 2 bases and J by 3 bases, with 2 bases of the junction left unmatched. The CDR3 consists of 15 residues. Looked up from germline, CDR1 is SGHTA and CDR2 is FQGTGA. The CDR3 spells CASSLWGQGTDTQYF. The CDR3 region has the DNA TGTGCCAGCAGCTTATGGGGACAGGGGACAGATACGCAGTATTTT.

The chain links TRBV6-6 to TRBJ2-7, with 7 bases aligning to TRBD1. Germline V gene sequence: CDR1 MNHNY, CDR2 SVGAGI (reference sequence). V dropped 6 bases and J dropped 6; count of bases not matched to a gene: 11. This CDR3 spans 14 amino acids. Written as DNA, the CDR3 is TGTGCCAGCAGAAAAACACAGGGGTTCAGCGAGCAGTACTTC. It codes for CASRKTQGFSEQYF.

This clone is labeled medium-sized (0.01 to 0.1%). J is TRBJ2-1 and V is TRBV4-2; 11 bases map to TRBD2. Per the germline V gene, CDR1 is LGHNA and CDR2 is YNFKEQ. The J segment lost 6 bases and the V segment lost 0 bases, leaving 1 base of the junction unmatched. This CDR3 contains 15 residues. CDR3 residues: CASSQDSGGANEQFF. The CDR3 DNA follows: TGTGCCAGCAGCCAAGATAGCGGGGGGGCCAATGAGCAGTTCTTC.

This clone was seen just once. The CDR3 DNA reads TGCGCCAGCAGCTTGAGGCAGAGCTACGAGCAGTACTTC. Translating it yields CASSLRQSYEQYF. V is TRBV5-1 and J is TRBJ2-7; D is undetermined. The CDR3 consists of 13 residues. Deletions cut 1 base from V and 3 bases from J, with 8 bases between. Germline loops: CDR1 SGHRS, CDR2 YFSETQ.

The chain has TRBV7-6 and TRBJ2-3, with 9 bases identical to TRBD2. CDR1 is SGHVS, CDR2 FNYEAQ, per germline. After removal of 5 bases from V and 0 bases from J, the junction contained 6 bases not matched to a gene. CDR3 length equals 16 residues. CDR3 DNA sequence: TGTGCCAGCAGCATTATAGCGGGGGAGAGCACAGATACGCAGTATTTT. Translated: CASSIIAGESTDTQYF.

The chain has TRBV5-8 and TRBJ1-6; D unresolved. This CDR3 has 16 amino acids. CDR1 and CDR2 (germline): SGHTS, YDEGEE. V dropped 1 base and J dropped 9 bases, with 17 bases sitting between them. This CDR3 reads CASSLRTGRGSSPLHF. CDR3 nucleotide sequence: TGTGCCAGCAGCTTGCGAACTGGGCGAGGGAGTTCACCCCTCCACTTT. Looking up the rest from reference TRBV5-8 and TRBJ1-6 gives the full variable domain: EAGVTQSPTHLIKTRGQQATLRCSPISGHTSVYWYQQALGLGLQFLLWYDEGEERNRGNFPPRFSGRQFPNYSSELNVNALELEDSALYLCASSLRTGRGSSPLHFGNGTRLTVT.

This chain links TRBV12-3 or TRBV12-4 with TRBJ2-7; D is ambiguous. V dropped 2 bases and J dropped 1 base, with 3 bases sitting between them. The CDR3 consists of 12 residues. CDR3 bases: TGTGCCAGCAGTTTACGGTCCTACGAGCAGTACTTC. This encodes CASSLRSYEQYF.

J is TRBJ1-2 and V is TRBV27; a possible D gene is TRBD1 (5 bases). V was shortened by 5 bases and J by 4 bases, with 14 bases between the two germline ends. From germline, CDR1 is MNHEY and CDR2 SMNVEV (reference sequence). CDR3 length equals 14 residues. The CDR3 here is CASSAAGSIYGYTF. The CDR3 DNA follows: TGTGCCAGCAGTGCGGCAGGGTCTATCTATGGCTACACCTTC.

The chain recombines TRBV6-1 with TRBJ1-5; D remains unclear. Germline V gene data show CDR1 as MNHNS and CDR2 as SASEGT. This CDR3 has 12 residues. The V end lost 2 bases, the J end lost 6 bases, and 5 bases lay between the germline ends. The CDR3 region has the DNA TGTGCCAGCAGTGAAAACGCTCAGCCCCAGCATTTT. Translation gives CASSENAQPQHF.

The chain is built from TRBV6-6 and TRBJ1-2; 7 bases align to TRBD1. Germline V CDR1 and CDR2: MNHNY, SVGAGI (reference sequence). J gave up 7 bases and V 2 bases, and 4 bases lay outside the gene matches. This CDR3 has 13 amino acids. CDR3: CASSYTNRGGYTF. CDR3 DNA sequence: TGTGCCAGCAGTTACACAAACAGGGGTGGCTACACCTTC.

The chain couples TRBV30 to TRBJ2-1; TRBD1 agrees at 8 bases. Germline-derived CDR1 and CDR2 are GTSNPN and SVGIG (reference sequence). The V gene end was trimmed by 5 bases and the J gene end by 4 bases; junction bases not matched to a gene: 4. The CDR3 is made up of 13 amino acids. The DNA for the CDR3 is TGTGCCTGGGGGACAGGAGGGTACAATGAGCAGTTCTTC. Amino acid sequence: CAWGTGGYNEQFF.